This T cell receptor beta chain came from a study of blood T cell repertoires in COVID-19. As for the study in general: In each case, the material was cDNA or gDNA derived from T cells, B-cell-depleted T cells, or PBMCs.

V lost 4 bases to trimming and J lost 2 bases, with 6 bases between them. The V gene's germline CDR1 is SGHRS and CDR2 YFSETQ. The CDR3 totals 12 residues. Profiled with immunoSEQ multiplex PCR; TCRdb holds only in-frame clones, not every one. This sample has 130,000 or so clones, with over 75% found just once. Sequencing was performed on peripheral blood. The chain has TRBV5-1 and TRBJ2-5; unclear D gene. The source of this sequence is a human donor in a cohort sampled during active COVID-19. CDR3 in amino acids: CASSATQETQYF. Written as DNA, the CDR3 is TGCGCCAGCAGCGCCACTCAAGAGACCCAGTACTTC.